This T cell receptor beta chain was sequenced for a study of CXCR3-negative and CXCR3-positive naive CD8 T cells. Germline V gives CDR1 SGHDT, CDR2 YYEEEE. The CDR3 extends over 14 amino acids. UMI-labeled 5' RACE TRB cDNA libraries were prepared from the cells. TCRdb reanalyzed the 5' RACE reads, giving one entry per CDR3 protein sequence and no DNA. This listing includes roughly 29,000 distinct CDR3 sequences. Comments on this clonotype: The antigen is undetermined.

Every CD8+ subset sample held approximately 320,000 flow-sorted cells, done in triplicate. Points from the study as a whole: In naive cells, CXCR3-negative and CXCR3-positive subsets had similar TRBV-TRBJ usage; memory cells differed. Both naive subsets had comparably high diversity; memory CD8+ cells much lower.

The sample was memory CD8+ T cells from blood. The V gene is TRBV5-6, the J gene TRBJ1-5. The sequence came from a human donor in good health. Some clones in this sample may be carry-over from other donors' samples. This CDR3 is CASSFGLSNQPQHF. The full variable domain, rest sourced from reference TRBV5-6 and TRBJ1-5, is DAGVTQSPTHLIKTRGQQVTLRCSPKSGHDTVSWYQQALGQGPQFIFQYYEEEERQRGNFPDRFSGHQFPNYSSELNVNALLLGDSALYLCASSFGLSNQPQHFGDGTRLSIL.